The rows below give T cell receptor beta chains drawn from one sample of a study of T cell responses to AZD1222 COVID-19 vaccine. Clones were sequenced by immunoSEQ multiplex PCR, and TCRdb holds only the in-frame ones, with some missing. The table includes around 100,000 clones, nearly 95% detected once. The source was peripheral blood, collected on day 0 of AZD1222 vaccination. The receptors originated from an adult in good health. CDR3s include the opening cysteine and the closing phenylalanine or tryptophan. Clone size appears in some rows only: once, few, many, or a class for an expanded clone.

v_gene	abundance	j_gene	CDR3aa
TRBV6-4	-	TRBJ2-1	CASSPGGTSPQFF
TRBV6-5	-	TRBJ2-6	CASSYTGANVLTF
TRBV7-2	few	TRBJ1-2	CASSSSRDSAGTF
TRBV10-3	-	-	CAISEFGEETQYF
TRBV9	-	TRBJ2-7	CASSVAEGAFIYEQYF
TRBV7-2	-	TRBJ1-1	CASSLEFGRGTEAFF
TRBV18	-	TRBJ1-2	CASSPPNGPSRGYTF
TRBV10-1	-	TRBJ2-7	CASSDGGYEQYF
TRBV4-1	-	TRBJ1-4	CASSQDFPFF
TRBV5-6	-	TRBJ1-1	CASSLAGGMMNTEAFF
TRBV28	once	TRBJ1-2	CAGGDRAHYGYTF
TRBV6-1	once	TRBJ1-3	CASSESVIGGTIYF
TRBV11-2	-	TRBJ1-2	CASSLVRQGSKGYTF
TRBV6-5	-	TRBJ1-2	CASSRQGSNYGYTF
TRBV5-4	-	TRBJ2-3	CASSPPNLLRAGLTDTQYF
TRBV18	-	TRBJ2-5	CASSPPIAGETQYF
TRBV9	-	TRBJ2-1	CASSVFSGTSGYNEQFF
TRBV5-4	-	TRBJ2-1	CASSGRVAEQFF
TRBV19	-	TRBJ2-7	CASSSLWAGDYEQYF
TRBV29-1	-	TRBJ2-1	CSAPAGPNEQFF
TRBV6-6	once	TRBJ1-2	CASSSLNIDNYGYTF
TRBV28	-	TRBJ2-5	CASSPQGVQETQYF
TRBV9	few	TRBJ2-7	CASSEGLGYEQYF
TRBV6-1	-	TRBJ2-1	CASSEARGGGLAVGYLTYNEQFF
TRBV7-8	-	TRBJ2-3	CASSPGQTRADTQYF
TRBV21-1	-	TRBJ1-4	CASSKAGGQGDEKLFF
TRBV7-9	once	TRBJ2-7	CASSLGTGDGDEQYF
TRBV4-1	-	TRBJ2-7	CASSQEGTSGRGFYEQYF
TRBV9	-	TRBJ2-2	CASSVGVGQNTGELFF
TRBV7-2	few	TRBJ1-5	CASSAHRGNQPQHF
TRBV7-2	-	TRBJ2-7	CASSLGAATNTYEQYF
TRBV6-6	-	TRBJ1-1	CASSYSGINKNTEAFF
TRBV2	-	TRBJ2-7	CASSGDVSSYEQYF
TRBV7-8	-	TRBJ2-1	CASSLVSGNTYNEQFF
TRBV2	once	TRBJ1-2	CASSPRDRGLRGGYGYTF
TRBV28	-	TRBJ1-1	CASRSRAPTEAFF
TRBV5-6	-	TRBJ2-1	CASSTGQGGASTYNEQFF
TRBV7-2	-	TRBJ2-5	CASSLYRGLGKTQYF
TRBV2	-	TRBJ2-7	CASRGSGPWGEQYF
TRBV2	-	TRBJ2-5	CASSVILEETQYF
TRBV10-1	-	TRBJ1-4	CASFMVFF
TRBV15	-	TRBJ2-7	CATSPRTSGIGEQYF
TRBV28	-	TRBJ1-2	CASSLGRIENGYTF
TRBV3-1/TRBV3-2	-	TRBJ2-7	CASSLALAGGSYEQYF
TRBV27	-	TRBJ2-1	CASSMTSGAYNEQFF
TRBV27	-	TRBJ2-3	CASSLGSAAGTDTQYF
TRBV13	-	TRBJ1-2	CASSLGLGAPYGYTF
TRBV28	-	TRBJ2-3	CASSLNRGHSTDTQYF